Listed below are T cell receptor beta chains from one sample, sequenced in a study of long-term antiretroviral therapy in people with HIV. Some clones are missing from TCRdb's copy, which holds only in-frame ones; the method was immunoSEQ multiplex PCR. The repertoire holds 26,000 or so clones, with nearly 85% as singletons. This sample comprised unsorted PBMCs, obtained 0.8 years before starting antiretroviral therapy. Every receptor here comes from a man between 18 and 29 years old with HIV. The CDR3 runs from the conserved cysteine through the conserved F or W.

TRBJ1-1 | TRBV13 | CASSLGSNTEAFF
TRBJ2-2 | TRBV21-1 | CASSKVSGGQNTGELFF
TRBJ2-5 | TRBV2 | CASSLDGVAGGHQETQYF
TRBJ1-1 | TRBV2 | CANVDYLGGGTEAFF
TRBJ2-3 | TRBV25-1 | CASSGPPGFTQYF
TRBJ2-2 | TRBV2 | CASSLENTGELFF
TRBJ2-1 | TRBV5-4 | CASSLRSLIAGNSYNEQFF
TRBJ2-7 | TRBV12-5 | CASGDSGGAYSYEQYF
TRBJ1-3 | TRBV7-2 | CASRQDSGNTIYF
TRBJ2-1 | TRBV5-8 | CASSRPGLEKYNEQFF
TRBJ2-7 | TRBV13 | CASSLGGRVVSYEQYF
TRBJ2-5 | TRBV19 | CASSPKTGDLVRETQYF
TRBJ1-3 | TRBV29-1 | CSVGSGAGNTIYF
TRBJ2-7 | TRBV7-2 | CASSPTRMSSSYEQYF
TRBJ1-1 | TRBV27 | CASSSGTNKAFF
TRBJ2-5 | TRBV19 | CASSMRGAETQYF